The 26 T cell receptor beta chains below all came from one sample that was sequenced in a study of T cells after yellow fever vaccination. TCRdb reanalysed the 5' RACE reads using MiXCR and keeps one entry per CDR3 protein. The sample lists hundreds of thousands of distinct CDR3 sequences; more than 8.5% were seen once. Here the sequenced sample was PBMCs, taken on the day of the first yellow fever vaccination. These receptor sequences come from a man aged 18-30 years who received the YFV17D yellow fever vaccine.

This clonotype occurred many times. The chain links TRBV18 to TRBJ2-5; D is undetermined. The CDR3 covers 14 residues. V was clipped by 3 bases and J by 0 bases, with 8 bases between them. From germline, CDR1 is KGHSH and CDR2 LQKENI. CDR3 sequence (DNA): TGTGCCAGCTCACCGAACGGGTACCAAGAGACCCAGTACTTC. It specifies CASSPNGYQETQYF.

This clonotype appeared a few times. The chain combines TRBV10-3 with TRBJ1-4; D is unresolved. This CDR3 has 15 amino acids. Germline V lookup: CDR1 ENHRY, CDR2 SYGVKD. Trimming cost V 0 bases and J 4 bases, with 9 bases left between them. The CDR3 DNA follows: TGTGCCATCAGTGAGTCTTCACGGAATAATGAAAAACTGTTTTTT. Translating it yields CAISESSRNNEKLFF.

This clonotype was counted only a few times. The CDR3 spells CASSQYRTVLSYEQYF. The DNA of the CDR3 is TGTGCCAGCAGCCAATACCGGACAGTTCTCTCCTACGAGCAGTACTTC. V and J are TRBV4-2 and TRBJ2-7, with D perhaps TRBD1 (6 bases). The V and J ends lost 2 bases and 0 bases respectively, with 14 bases between them. Germline loops: CDR1 LGHNA, CDR2 YNFKEQ. The CDR3 is 16 residues long.

This clonotype has at least ten counts. The V and J genes are TRBV20-1 and TRBJ1-2; D ambiguous. CDR1 is DFQATT and CDR2 is SNEGSKA in the germline V gene (reference sequence). The CDR3 runs 11 residues. V was shortened by 8 bases and J by 2 bases, with 9 bases between the two germline ends. CDR3 sequence (DNA): TGCAGTCGCATAGGGAACTATGGCTACACCTTC. It is translated as CSRIGNYGYTF.

The chain carries TRBV12-3 or TRBV12-4 and TRBJ2-3, with 11 bases lining up with TRBD2. The V and J ends lost 4 bases and 6 bases, in that order; junction bases with no gene match: 6. CDR3 length equals 15 residues. DNA for the CDR3: TGTGCCAGCAGTTCCTTTAGCGGGGGGGCCGATACGCAGTATTTT. Its translation: CASSSFSGGADTQYF.

This clonotype has more than one count but fewer than ten. The gene calls are TRBV20-1 and TRBJ1-2, with a tentative D call TRBD1 (5 bases). The CDR3 sequence is 12 residues long. V shed 6 bases and J shed 7 bases, with 15 bases lying between them. Germline V lookup: CDR1 DFQATT, CDR2 SNEGSKA (reference sequence). The CDR3 DNA reads TGCAGTGCCCAACCGGGGCAGGGTGGCTACACCTTC. Its translation: CSAQPGQGGYTF.

This clonotype was counted only a few times. This chain uses TRBV7-9 with TRBJ1-1; D ambiguous. This CDR3 spans 15 amino acids. V was clipped by 8 bases and J by 10 bases, with 26 bases between them. Per the germline V gene, CDR1 is SEHNR and CDR2 is FQNEAQ (reference sequence). CDR3 loop: CASRPEAAPLGRAFF. Here the CDR3 DNA reads TGTGCCAGCCGCCCCGAGGCAGCCCCTCTCGGGCGAGCTTTCTTT. Combining the CDR3 with reference TRBV7-9 and TRBJ1-1 gives the whole variable domain DTGVSQNPRHKITKRGQNVTFRCDPISEHNRLYWYRQTLGQGPEFLTYFQNEAQLEKSRLLSDRFSAERPKGSFSTLEIQRTEQGDSAMYLCASRPEAAPLGRAFFGQGTRLTVV.

This clonotype was observed at least ten times. The chain is built from TRBV7-2 and TRBJ1-1; the D gene is possibly TRBD1 (5 bases). The ends were cut back, 3 bases at V and 0 bases at J, with 8 bases in the middle. This CDR3 has 14 residues. Germline V CDR1 and CDR2: SGHTA, FQGNSA. CDR3 DNA sequence: TGTGCCAGCAGCTTGGGACCGGTGAACACTGAAGCTTTCTTT. Residues: CASSLGPVNTEAFF.

This clonotype came up a few times. This rearrangement joins TRBV5-8 to TRBJ2-5; D perhaps matches TRBD1 (6 bases). The V and J ends lost 2 bases and 0 bases respectively, with 14 bases between them. CDR1 SGHTS and CDR2 YDEGEE come from the germline V gene. The CDR3 consists of 16 residues. CDR3 coding DNA: TGTGCCAGCAGCTTTGCTTACCAGGGGTACCAAGAGACCCAGTACTTC. It encodes CASSFAYQGYQETQYF.

The rearrangement links TRBV20-1 to TRBJ1-2; 9 bases agree with TRBD1. Germline loops: CDR1 DFQATT, CDR2 SNEGSKA (reference sequence). V shed 1 base and J 8 bases; nucleotides not matched to a gene: 5. The CDR3 is made up of 13 amino acids. CDR3 nucleotide sequence: TGCAGTGCTAGAGTACAGGGGGCGCAAGGCTACACCTTC. This encodes CSARVQGAQGYTF.

The sample holds many counts of this clonotype. The rearrangement links TRBV5-1 to TRBJ2-3; 12 bases map to TRBD2. The CDR3 has 17 amino acids. The germline V gene has CDR1 SGHRS and CDR2 YFSETQ. V shed 0 bases and J 7 bases; nucleotides not matched to a gene: 9. CDR3 nucleotides: TGCGCCAGCAGCTTGGAGACTAGCGGGGGCCCGGGGCATACGCAGTATTTT. Translation gives CASSLETSGGPGHTQYF. Full variable domain (outside the CDR3, taken from reference TRBV5-1 and TRBJ2-3): KAGVTQTPRYLIKTRGQQVTLSCSPISGHRSVSWYQQTPGQGLQFLFEYFSETQRNKGNFPGRFSGRQFSNSRSEMNVSTLELGDSALYLCASSLETSGGPGHTQYFGPGTRLTVL.

V and J are TRBV20-1 and TRBJ2-2, with TRBD2 identical over 14 bases. Germline V lookup: CDR1 DFQATT, CDR2 SNEGSKA (reference sequence). J was trimmed by 4 bases and V by 5 bases; bases with no gene match: 3. CDR3 length equals 15 residues. CDR3 protein: CSAWTSGGITGELFF. The CDR3 DNA follows: TGCAGTGCTTGGACTAGCGGGGGGATCACCGGGGAGCTGTTTTTT.

This chain uses TRBV5-1 with TRBJ1-1; 9 nucleotides align to TRBD1. Trimming removed 4 bases from V and 3 bases from J; junction bases left unmatched: 19. This CDR3 contains 19 residues. CDR1 and CDR2 (germline): SGHRS, YFSETQ. Written as DNA, the CDR3 is TGCGCCAGCAGCCCGGGGCCGGGACAGGGAGTGGGGGGCGACACTGAAGCTTTCTTT. It yields the protein CASSPGPGQGVGGDTEAFF.

This clonotype was detected a few times. This chain joins TRBV6-2 or TRBV6-3 and TRBJ2-7; 8 bases align to TRBD1. Unmatched junction bases numbered 7, after V lost 1 base and J lost 2 bases. The CDR3 contains 16 residues. Germline CDR1 MNHEY, CDR2 SVGEGT. In DNA, the CDR3 is TGTGCCAGCAGTTACTTAACCGGGACAGGTCCCTACGAGCAGTACTTC. This translates into CASSYLTGTGPYEQYF.

V and J are TRBV5-5 and TRBJ2-7; D unresolved. V lost 2 bases and J lost 5, with 5 bases in between. Germline CDR1 reads SGHKS; CDR2 reads YYEKEE (reference sequence). The CDR3 is made up of 11 amino acids. CDR3 DNA: TGTGCCAGCAGCTTAAGGGACGAGCAGTACGTC. Encoded protein: CASSLRDEQYV.

This clonotype was picked up a small number of times. J is TRBJ1-4 and V is TRBV6-6, with D tentatively TRBD1 (5 bases). Germline lookup yields CDR1 MNHNY and CDR2 SVGAGI (reference sequence). The ends were cut back, 6 bases at V and 16 bases at J, with 18 bases in the middle. This CDR3 is built from 12 residues. Written as DNA, the CDR3 is TGTGCCAGCAGCTGGGGCGGCCGCATGGGGTTTTTT. Translating gives CASSWGGRMGFF.

Ten or more counts support this clonotype. The rearrangement links TRBV5-1 to TRBJ2-3; 14 bases fit TRBD2. The CDR3 contains 18 residues. Losses at the gene ends were 0 bases for V and 5 bases for J; bases not matched to a gene: 8. Looked up from germline, CDR1 is SGHRS and CDR2 is YFSETQ. The CDR3 protein is CASSLARLAGGQLDTQYF. The DNA of the CDR3 is TGCGCCAGCAGCTTGGCCCGACTAGCGGGGGGGCAATTAGATACGCAGTATTTT.

V gene TRBV5-4 combines with J gene TRBJ2-1; 11 nucleotides match TRBD1. J was trimmed by 8 bases and V by 3 bases; bases with no gene match: 4. The CDR3 is made up of 14 amino acids. CDR1 is SGHNT and CDR2 is YYREEE in the germline V gene (reference sequence). CDR3 DNA: TGTGCCAGCAGCTCCCGGACAGGGGGCTATGAGCAGTTCTTC. This codes for CASSSRTGGYEQFF.

This clonotype has a handful of counts. The chain is built from TRBV6-5 and TRBJ1-1; 8 bases agree with TRBD1. V was pared by 7 bases and J by 10 bases, with 11 bases of the junction left unmatched. The CDR3 spans 13 residues. CDR1 and CDR2 from the germline V gene are MNHEY and SVGAGI. The CDR3 DNA follows: TGTGCCAGCATCACGCCGGGCAGGGGGCGAGCTTTCTTT. Protein product: CASITPGRGRAFF.

This clonotype was detected only a few times. The rearrangement joins TRBV5-1 to TRBJ1-1, with a possible D match to TRBD1 (6 bases). Per the germline V gene, CDR1 is SGHRS and CDR2 is YFSETQ. The CDR3 is 14 residues long. Trimming removed 2 bases from V and 1 base from J, with 9 bases in between. The chain's CDR3 is CASSFGGGNTEAFF. The CDR3 coding sequence is TGCGCCAGCAGCTTTGGAGGGGGGAACACTGAAGCTTTCTTT.

V and J are TRBV5-1 and TRBJ2-7; no clear D. V lost 4 bases and J lost 2, with 16 bases in between. Germline lookup yields CDR1 SGHRS and CDR2 YFSETQ. The CDR3 is made up of 15 amino acids. CDR3 sequence (DNA): TGCGCCAGCAGCACGGGTGGTAGAACTACCTACGAGCAGTACTTC. It is translated as CASSTGGRTTYEQYF. The entire variable domain, with the rest obtained from reference TRBV5-1 and TRBJ2-7, is as follows: KAGVTQTPRYLIKTRGQQVTLSCSPISGHRSVSWYQQTPGQGLQFLFEYFSETQRNKGNFPGRFSGRQFSNSRSEMNVSTLELGDSALYLCASSTGGRTTYEQYFGPGTRLTVT.

This clonotype was seen only a few times. V gene TRBV20-1 combines with J gene TRBJ2-7; TRBD1 aligns across 7 bases. V was clipped by 7 bases and J by 4 bases; unmatched bases: 16. Germline V gene sequence: CDR1 DFQATT, CDR2 SNEGSKA (reference sequence). The CDR3 spans 15 residues. Here the CDR3 DNA reads TGCAGTGTTGTCCTAGACAGGGCTAGTACTTACGAGCAGTACTTC. Amino acids: CSVVLDRASTYEQYF.

CDR3 loop: CASSELGSGEQFF. The CDR3 nucleotides read TGCGCCAGCAGTGAGTTGGGGTCTGGGGAGCAGTTCTTC. V usage is TRBV10-2 and J usage is TRBJ2-1; D is uncertain. Germline CDR1 and CDR2: WSHSY and SAAADI. The CDR3 has 13 residues. V lost 1 base and J lost 10, with 11 bases in between.

The J gene is TRBJ1-2, the V gene TRBV12-3 or TRBV12-4; the D gene is possibly TRBD1 (5 bases). Trimming shortened V by 10 bases and J by 8 bases, and 14 bases separated the two germline ends. This CDR3 has 11 amino acids. CDR3 in amino acids: CATGGAKGYTF. CDR3 DNA: TGTGCCACAGGCGGGGCGAAGGGCTACACCTTC.

V and J are TRBV12-3 or TRBV12-4 and TRBJ1-1; D is possibly TRBD1 (6 bases). Trimming took 6 bases from V and 6 from J, leaving 29 bases between them. This CDR3 is built from 18 residues. This chain's CDR3 is CASSPGPGDKGGRSEAFF. CDR3 DNA sequence: TGTGCCAGCAGCCCGGGTCCTGGGGACAAGGGGGGACGATCTGAAGCTTTCTTT.

This clonotype was seen a few times. The CDR3 nucleotides are TGTGCCAGCAGCATAATCACTTCCGGGACAGGGAAGTCTGGGGCCAACGTCCTGACTTTC. This gives the protein CASSIITSGTGKSGANVLTF. The chain couples TRBV4-2 to TRBJ2-6, with TRBD1 matching over 9 bases. V lost 5 bases to trimming and J lost 1 base; unmatched junction nucleotides: 15. Germline lookup yields CDR1 LGHNA and CDR2 YNFKEQ. This CDR3 comprises 20 residues.